The entry that follows covers one T cell receptor beta chain sequence. Its specificity is unknown. The germline gives CDR1 SGDLS, CDR2 YYNGEE. The CDR3 has 15 residues. The junction had 1 base not matched to a gene; V was cut back by 0 bases and J by 0 bases. This sample stems from a study of OX40 agonist ivuxolimab in advanced cancers. Study-wide background: Ivuxolimab, an antibody acting as an agonist of OX40 (CD134), was used to treat patients. One patient with hepatocellular carcinoma and two with cutaneous melanoma, three in all, had partial responses. General study findings and limits: Clonal expansion was seen in CD4+ and CD8+ blood T cells by week 6 at 0.1 to 3.0 mg/kg. Some patients without response likewise showed low normalized clonal expansion.

Measured with immunoSEQ multiplex PCR; TCRdb has only the in-frame clones, and not every one. The table records some 68,000 clones, around nine tenths of them present only once. V is TRBV9 and J is TRBJ2-7, with TRBD2 matching over 9 bases. Sequenced material: CD4+ or CD8+ T cells sorted from blood, taken in a trial of the OX40 agonist ivuxolimab. This TCR came from an adult with an advanced solid tumor such as melanoma, head and neck, liver or kidney cancer. CDR3 loop: CASSVGSGSSYEQYF. In DNA, the CDR3 is TGTGCCAGCAGCGTAGGTAGCGGGAGCTCCTACGAGCAGTACTTC.